These 5 T cell receptor beta chains were sequenced from one sample in a study of blood T cells in healthy people across ages. A second roughly 6 to 12 cycle PCR used barcoded and J-beta primers. Each CDR3 protein is one row after TCRdb ran MiXCR on the 5' RACE reads. The sample has about 280,000 distinct CDR3 sequences, roughly 26% seen once; the top ten hold roughly 30%. Material: blood. These receptors were taken from a woman in her seventies in good health.

In this sample, this clonotype turned up many times. The chain couples TRBV7-2 to TRBJ2-5, with D uncertain. The CDR3 has 12 residues. The V gene's germline CDR1 is SGHTA and CDR2 FQGNSA. V gave up 5 bases and J gave up 5 bases, with 9 bases separating them. The CDR3: CASSLSRETQYF. The CDR3 DNA is TGTGCCAGCAGCCTTAGTCGGGAGACCCAGTACTTC.

The V gene is TRBV14, the J gene TRBJ2-3; 7 nucleotides agree with TRBD2. Germline CDR1 SGHDN, CDR2 FVKESK. J was trimmed by 5 bases and V by 5 bases; bases with no gene match: 7. The CDR3 loop spans 14 amino acids. For the CDR3, the DNA is TGTGCCAGCAGCTACCGACAGCGGGGAGATACGCAGTATTTT. Translated, it gives CASSYRQRGDTQYF.

The rearrangement joins TRBV20-1 to TRBJ2-1, with D possibly being TRBD1 or TRBD2 (5 bases each). From germline, CDR1 is DFQATT and CDR2 SNEGSKA (reference sequence). With 0 bases removed from V and 7 bases from J, the gap between germline ends came to 31 bases. This CDR3 comprises 20 residues. The CDR3 nucleotides are TGCAGTGCTAGAGATTCTCGGAAGACGGGTAGCCAGCGGAAGGGGAATGAGCAGTTCTTC. This translates into CSARDSRKTGSQRKGNEQFF.

This clonotype was picked up a small number of times. The rearrangement uses TRBV4-2 and TRBJ2-5, with D maybe TRBD2 (5 bases). The J call may not be correct, given that the DNA end is closer to TRBJ2-7. The CDR3 contains 15 residues. In germline, CDR1 is LGHNA, CDR2 YNFKEQ. Here the CDR3 reads CASSQEVLQPYEQYF. Written as DNA, the CDR3 is TGTGCCAGCAGCCAGGAGGTATTACAGCCCTACGAGCAGTACTTC.

The chain couples TRBV5-1 to TRBJ2-1; 9 bases agree with TRBD1. The CDR3 contains 15 residues. V lost 4 bases and J lost 4; bases outside the gene matches: 6. Germline values: CDR1 SGHRS, CDR2 YFSETQ. This chain's CDR3 is CASSLDRGTYNEQFF. CDR3 sequence (DNA): TGCGCCAGCAGCCTCGACAGGGGGACTTACAATGAGCAGTTCTTC.